Each of the 27 T cell receptor beta chains below was sequenced from the same sample in a study of blood T cell repertoires in COVID-19. The data were produced by immunoSEQ multiplex PCR, yet TCRdb's version contains in-frame clones alone and is incomplete. The sample has about 83,000 clones, over 75% seen once. The sequencing input was peripheral blood. The receptor set was obtained from a human donor in a cohort sampled during active COVID-19.

The CDR3 DNA reads TGTGCCAGCAGCTTATTACAGGGGCTTTTAGGTGAGCAGTTCTTC. Its translation: CASSLLQGLLGEQFF. The V and J genes are TRBV7-2 and TRBJ2-1; TRBD1 matches 7 bases. Looked up from germline, CDR1 is SGHTA and CDR2 is FQGNSA. J was trimmed by 9 bases and V by 2 bases; bases with no gene match: 10. This CDR3 is 15 amino acids long.

The genes are TRBV3-1 (or the pseudogene TRBV3-2) and TRBJ2-2, with unresolved D. CDR3 size: 15 residues. Germline V gives CDR1 LGHDT, CDR2 YNNKEL (reference sequence). V lost 0 bases, J lost 4 bases, and 9 bases lay in between. The CDR3 region has the DNA TGTGCCAGCAGCCAAGAGCACTCCTCCACCGGGGAGCTGTTTTTT. This gives the protein CASSQEHSSTGELFF.

The genes are TRBV7-9 and TRBJ2-1; D might be TRBD2 (5 bases). CDR3 length equals 15 residues. Germline V CDR1 and CDR2: SEHNR, FQNEAQ (reference sequence). V gave up 1 base and J gave up 1 base, with 8 bases separating them. The CDR3 nucleotides read TGTGCCAGCAGCTTAGAAGGGAGTTCCTACAATGAGCAGTTCTTC. Amino acids: CASSLEGSSYNEQFF.

The J gene is TRBJ1-1, the V gene TRBV3-1 (or the pseudogene TRBV3-2); no clear D. Germline CDR1 reads LGHDT; CDR2 reads YNNKEL (reference sequence). Trimming pared 9 bases from V and 1 base from J, leaving 12 bases between. This CDR3 has 13 amino acids. The CDR3 nucleotides are TGTGCCAGAGTGGGCAGAAAGAACACTGAAGCTTTCTTT. It is translated as CARVGRKNTEAFF.

The gene calls are TRBV18 and TRBJ2-7, with TRBD1 matching 9 bases. Germline lookup yields CDR1 KGHSH and CDR2 LQKENI. The CDR3 covers 14 residues. Losses at the gene ends were 3 bases for V and 5 bases for J; bases not matched to a gene: 5. CDR3 amino acids: CASSPGTGWDEQYF. CDR3 DNA: TGTGCCAGCTCACCGGGGACAGGGTGGGACGAGCAGTACTTC.

In its sample, this clone was seen a few times. The rearrangement links TRBV5-1 to TRBJ2-1, with D tentatively TRBD2 (6 bases). Germline V CDR1 and CDR2: SGHRS, YFSETQ. The V and J ends lost 3 bases and 7 bases respectively, with 17 bases between them. The CDR3 runs to 15 residues. In DNA form, the CDR3 reads TGCGCCAGCAGCTCCGACGGGGGAAAGGGAAATGAGCAGTTCTTC. This encodes CASSSDGGKGNEQFF. Based on the CDR3 plus reference TRBV5-1 and TRBJ2-1, the full variable domain is KAGVTQTPRYLIKTRGQQVTLSCSPISGHRSVSWYQQTPGQGLQFLFEYFSETQRNKGNFPGRFSGRQFSNSRSEMNVSTLELGDSALYLCASSSDGGKGNEQFFGPGTRLTVL.

This chain links TRBV5-4 with TRBJ2-5; TRBD2 matches at 7 bases. This CDR3 has 14 amino acids. The ends lost 4 bases at V and 3 bases at J; junction bases unmatched: 6. The germline CDR1 and CDR2 sequences are SGHNT and YYREEE (reference sequence). CDR3 nucleotide sequence: TGTGCCAGCAGCCGCGGGACTAATGAAGAGACCCAGTACTTC. It encodes CASSRGTNEETQYF.

The chain combines TRBV27 with TRBJ2-3, with a tentative D call TRBD1 (5 bases). Germline V lookup: CDR1 MNHEY, CDR2 SMNVEV (reference sequence). Trimming removed 8 bases from V and 2 bases from J, with 11 bases in between. This CDR3 comprises 13 residues. DNA of the CDR3: TGTGCCAGCCTAGGCAGGGTCACAGATACGCAGTATTTT. It yields the protein CASLGRVTDTQYF.

Only a few counts were recorded for this clone. V gene TRBV5-1 combines with J gene TRBJ2-7; TRBD1 is a possible D gene (6 bases). Looked up from germline, CDR1 is SGHRS and CDR2 is YFSETQ. The CDR3 sequence is 14 residues long. With 5 bases removed from V and 3 bases from J, the gap between germline ends came to 15 bases. The CDR3 is CASREATGLYEQYF. The CDR3 coding sequence is TGCGCCAGCAGGGAAGCGACAGGCCTCTACGAGCAGTACTTC.

The chain joins TRBV19 to TRBJ1-2; D is uncertain. CDR1 is LNHDA, CDR2 SQIVND, per germline (reference sequence). V lost 7 bases, J lost 3 bases, and 12 bases lay in between. The CDR3 length is 13 residues. In nucleotides, the CDR3 is TGTGCCAGTAAAGATAAACTTGACTATGGCTACACCTTC. It encodes CASKDKLDYGYTF.

V and J are TRBV19 and TRBJ1-3; 9 nucleotides line up with TRBD1. The germline CDR1 and CDR2 sequences are LNHDA and SQIVND (reference sequence). V was clipped by 5 bases and J by 4 bases; unmatched bases: 3. This CDR3 has 14 amino acids. CDR3 residues: CASSGTGSGNTIYF. CDR3 nucleotide sequence: TGTGCCAGTAGTGGGACAGGGTCGGGAAACACCATATATTTT.

V gene TRBV11-3 combines with J gene TRBJ2-7; possibly TRBD2 for D (5 bases). CDR1 and CDR2 from the germline V gene are SGHNT and YENEEA. The CDR3 contains 15 residues. V was cut by 2 bases and J by 3 bases, with 14 bases left in between. CDR3: CASSLKVRGSYEQYF. The CDR3 DNA follows: TGTGCCAGCAGCTTAAAGGTCCGGGGAAGCTACGAGCAGTACTTC.

The rearrangement joins TRBV18 to TRBJ2-5; a weak D match, TRBD1 (6 bases). V lost 3 bases to trimming and J lost 0 bases, with 11 bases between them. CDR1 and CDR2 from the germline V gene are KGHSH and LQKENI. This CDR3 has 15 amino acids. CDR3 nucleotides: TGTGCCAGCTCACCGGGGACAACCTACCAAGAGACCCAGTACTTC. Protein sequence: CASSPGTTYQETQYF. The full variable domain, in which reference TRBV18 and TRBJ2-5 provide the parts outside the CDR3, is NAGVMQNPRHLVRRRGQEARLRCSPMKGHSHVYWYRQLPEEGLKFMVYLQKENIIDESGMPKERFSAEFPKEGPSILRIQQVVRGDSAAYFCASSPGTTYQETQYFGPGTRLLVL.

CDR3 in amino acids: CASSPRGGSNSYNEQFF. DNA of the CDR3: TGTGCCAGCAGCCCTCGGGGAGGGAGCAACTCCTACAATGAGCAGTTCTTC. This sequence joins TRBV9 and TRBJ2-1; 7 positions match TRBD2. CDR3 size: 17 residues. V shed 4 bases, J shed 0 bases, and the junction held 10 bases outside the gene matches. The germline V gene has CDR1 SGDLS and CDR2 YYNGEE. The entire variable domain, with the rest obtained from reference TRBV9 and TRBJ2-1, is as follows: DSGVTQTPKHLITATGQRVTLRCSPRSGDLSVYWYQQSLDQGLQFLIQYYNGEERAKGNILERFSAQQFPDLHSELNLSSLELGDSALYFCASSPRGGSNSYNEQFFGPGTRLTVL.

This chain joins TRBV6-1 and TRBJ2-1; 11 bases are shared with TRBD2. This CDR3 is built from 16 residues. J lost 4 bases, V lost 4 bases, and 6 bases had no gene match. Germline V gives CDR1 MNHNS, CDR2 SASEGT. CDR3 amino acids: CASSGGLAGVYNEQFF. CDR3 coding DNA: TGTGCCAGCAGTGGCGGACTAGCGGGCGTTTACAATGAGCAGTTCTTC.

The gene calls are TRBV4-1 and TRBJ2-1, with 8 bases that match TRBD2. The CDR3 loop spans 15 amino acids. The germline V gene encodes CDR1 MGHRA and CDR2 YSYEKL. After removal of 2 bases from V and 8 bases from J, the junction contained 8 bases not matched to a gene. DNA for the CDR3: TGCGCCAGCAGCCAAACCGGGACTAGGGGCGATGAGCAGTTCTTC. The encoded protein is CASSQTGTRGDEQFF.

The chain has TRBV7-3 and TRBJ2-5, with 9 nucleotides matching TRBD2. Germline trimming cut 3 bases from V and 5 bases from J; bases unmatched to any gene: 4. Per the germline V gene, CDR1 is SGHTA and CDR2 is FQGTGA. The CDR3 runs 14 residues. DNA for the CDR3: TGTGCCAGCAGCTTCGGCGGGGGGGCGGAGACCCAGTACTTC. Translated, it gives CASSFGGGAETQYF.

The chain employs TRBV5-1 and TRBJ1-1, with D perhaps matching TRBD1 (5 bases). Germline loops: CDR1 SGHRS, CDR2 YFSETQ. V was shortened by 0 bases and J by 5 bases, with 17 bases between the two germline ends. The CDR3 has 16 residues. CDR3 sequence: CASSLVSGRVGTEAFF. CDR3 bases: TGCGCCAGCAGCTTGGTTTCAGGGCGAGTGGGGACTGAAGCTTTCTTT. Based on the CDR3 plus reference TRBV5-1 and TRBJ1-1, the full variable domain is KAGVTQTPRYLIKTRGQQVTLSCSPISGHRSVSWYQQTPGQGLQFLFEYFSETQRNKGNFPGRFSGRQFSNSRSEMNVSTLELGDSALYLCASSLVSGRVGTEAFFGQGTRLTVV.

J is TRBJ2-3 and V is TRBV5-4; 12 nucleotides match TRBD2. The CDR3 runs 15 residues. Per germline, CDR1 SGHNT and CDR2 YYREEE (reference sequence). V lost 6 bases and J lost 6; bases outside the gene matches: 8. The CDR3 DNA sequence: TGTGCCAGCACCGCTAGCGGGGGGGTTCGTGATACGCAGTATTTT. Its translation: CASTASGGVRDTQYF.

The chain recombines TRBV2 with TRBJ2-3; a possible D gene is TRBD1 (8 bases). Germline-derived CDR1 and CDR2 are SNHLY and FYNNEI. Trimming removed 4 bases at V and 1 base at J, with 21 bases between. The CDR3 runs 18 residues. The CDR3 is CASSGMDREGKGTDTQYF. CDR3 nucleotide sequence: TGTGCCAGCAGTGGGATGGACAGGGAGGGTAAAGGCACAGATACGCAGTATTTT.

This chain connects TRBV3-1 (or the pseudogene TRBV3-2) to TRBJ2-7, with D unresolved. Germline lookup yields CDR1 LGHDT and CDR2 YNNKEL (reference sequence). Trimming left V 1 base short and J 4 bases short, with 5 bases between. CDR3 length equals 12 residues. The CDR3: CASSQVPYEQYF. CDR3 nucleotides: TGTGCCAGCAGCCAAGTTCCGTACGAGCAGTACTTC.

The chain couples TRBV11-3 to TRBJ2-5; 11 bases are shared with TRBD1. V lost 0 bases to trimming and J lost 5 bases; unmatched junction nucleotides: 5. CDR1 and CDR2 (germline): SGHNT, YENEEA. The CDR3 spans 16 residues. In DNA form, the CDR3 reads TGTGCCAGCAGCTTAGATGGACAGGGGGCGCCCGAGACCCAGTACTTC. It translates to CASSLDGQGAPETQYF.

This rearrangement joins TRBV19 to TRBJ2-7; D gene unclear. CDR1 LNHDA and CDR2 SQIVND come from the germline V gene (reference sequence). The germline V and J ends were trimmed by 3 bases and 3 bases, with 12 bases remaining between them. The CDR3 is 14 amino acids. The CDR3 DNA reads TGTGCCAGTAGTATCGGCCCCCAGGACTACGAGCAGTACTTC. This sequence encodes CASSIGPQDYEQYF.

J is TRBJ2-4 and V is TRBV30; possible D gene TRBD1, 6 bases. Germline CDR1 reads GTSNPN; CDR2 reads SVGIG (reference sequence). The CDR3 length is 14 residues. The V and J ends lost 3 bases and 2 bases respectively, with 11 bases between them. The CDR3 DNA is TGTGCCTGGAGCGTTCAGGGGACCAAAAACATTCAGTACTTC. Protein product: CAWSVQGTKNIQYF.

The chain recombines TRBV6-5 with TRBJ1-2, with D unresolved. The CDR3 consists of 14 residues. Trimming cost V 6 bases and J 4 bases, with 15 bases left between them. CDR1 and CDR2 from the germline V gene are MNHEY and SVGAGI. In DNA form, the CDR3 reads TGTGCCAGCAGCGCATCCGGCGGAAGCTATGGCTACACCTTC. Translated, it gives CASSASGGSYGYTF.

The rearrangement joins TRBV6-1 to TRBJ1-2; no firm D call. V lost 2 bases and J 3 bases, leaving 10 bases between the germline ends. This CDR3 is built from 14 residues. CDR1 and CDR2 from the germline V gene are MNHNS and SASEGT. CDR3 sequence: CASSESHSDYGYTF. DNA for the CDR3: TGTGCCAGCAGTGAATCCCATAGCGACTATGGCTACACCTTC.

This rearrangement joins TRBV18 to TRBJ2-7, with 7 bases aligning to TRBD2. The CDR3 length is 14 residues. V shed 7 bases and J 2 bases; nucleotides not matched to a gene: 8. Germline V gene data show CDR1 as KGHSH and CDR2 as LQKENI. The CDR3 protein is CASFLLRGAYEQYF. The CDR3, as DNA: TGTGCCAGCTTCTTACTCCGGGGGGCCTACGAGCAGTACTTC.